Below are 16 T cell receptor beta chains sequenced from a single sample in a study of T cell repertoires in cytomegalovirus infection. TCRdb re-called the reads with MiXCR, one entry per CDR3 protein. The sample holds 750,000 to 950,000 distinct CDR3 sequences, 29% seen once. These receptors lack a known antigen. Sequenced material: cultured CD8+ T cells from PBMCs, taken from culture after CMV antigen stimulation. These receptors originate from a human donor in good health (CMV status not recorded). Some clones in this sample may be carry-over from other donors' samples.

This clonotype was counted at least ten times. V gene TRBV7-2 combines with J gene TRBJ2-7; a possible D gene is TRBD2 (7 bases). Looked up from germline, CDR1 is SGHTA and CDR2 is FQGNSA. The V and J ends lost 4 bases and 0 bases respectively, with 16 bases between them. The CDR3 extends over 16 amino acids. The CDR3 DNA is TGTGCCAGCAGCTCACCACGAGGGGGGGGCTCCTACGAGCAGTACTTC. Protein: CASSSPRGGGSYEQYF. The variable domain in full, completed from reference TRBV7-2 and TRBJ2-7, reads GAGVSQSPSNKVTEKGKDVELRCDPISGHTALYWYRQSLGQGLEFLIYFQGNSAPDKSGLPSDRFSAERTGGSVSTLTIQRTQQEDSAVYLCASSSPRGGGSYEQYFGPGTRLTVT.

This clonotype was detected a few times. The V call is TRBV20-1, the J call TRBJ1-1; D is uncertain. The germline V gene encodes CDR1 DFQATT and CDR2 SNEGSKA (reference sequence). The CDR3 runs 15 residues. Between the trimmed V and J ends, which lost 0 bases and 8 bases, there was a span of 19 bases. The CDR3 coding sequence is TGCAGTGCTAGAGATAACCCCCGTGGCGCTAGGGAAGCTTTCTTT. Protein sequence: CSARDNPRGAREAFF.

This clonotype was counted a few times. The chain has TRBV7-9 and TRBJ1-1; D not certain. This CDR3 spans 12 amino acids. V was shortened by 10 bases and J by 1 base, with 10 bases between the two germline ends. From germline, CDR1 is SEHNR and CDR2 FQNEAQ (reference sequence). CDR3 DNA: TGTGCCACCAGGAAGGAGAACACTGAAGCTTTCTTT. Amino acid sequence: CATRKENTEAFF.

There are a few counts of this clonotype. This sequence joins TRBV7-9 and TRBJ2-7; a weak D match, TRBD1 (6 bases). The germline gives CDR1 SEHNR, CDR2 FQNEAQ (reference sequence). The CDR3 runs to 16 residues. Trimming left V 5 bases short and J 3 bases short, with 20 bases between. In DNA, the CDR3 is TGTGCCAGCAGCCCTGAGACAGGTCCTTCGGACTACGAGCAGTACTTC. Protein sequence: CASSPETGPSDYEQYF.

Remarks on this clonotype: A read error may account for a junction end that differs from germline. The gene calls are TRBV7-7 and TRBJ2-1; no firm D call. CDR3 length equals 13 residues. CDR1 and CDR2 (germline): SSHAT, FNYEAQ (reference sequence). The CDR3 nucleotides are TGTGCTAGCAGCGTGACATTCTACAATGAGCAGTTCTTC. It specifies CASSVTFYNEQFF.

A remark on this clonotype: One end of the junction varies from germline; a read error may be responsible. The chain has TRBV5-3 and TRBJ1-2; 7 nucleotides align to TRBD1. TRBV5-3 is an open reading frame, and its role is uncertain. This CDR3 is built from 15 residues. CDR3 nucleotide sequence: TGTGCCAGCAGCTTATCACCCGGGACAGTCCGAGGCTACACCTTC. The encoded protein is CASSLSPGTVRGYTF.

This chain uses TRBV20-1 with TRBJ2-2; D is undetermined. Germline V gene sequence: CDR1 DFQATT, CDR2 SNEGSKA (reference sequence). V dropped 0 bases and J dropped 0 bases, with 14 bases sitting between them. The CDR3 is 17 amino acids. CDR3 nucleotides: TGCAGTGCTAGAGATCTTAACGCACAGCCGAACACCGGGGAGCTGTTTTTT. This sequence encodes CSARDLNAQPNTGELFF.

The chain uses TRBV19 and TRBJ1-2; 7 nucleotides match TRBD1. V shed 5 bases and J 5 bases; nucleotides not matched to a gene: 11. Germline V lookup: CDR1 LNHDA, CDR2 SQIVND (reference sequence). CDR3 length: 15 amino acids. The CDR3 DNA follows: TGTGCCAGTAGTCGGCCCCCGGACAGGACTTATGGCTACACCTTC. Translation gives CASSRPPDRTYGYTF.

V is TRBV28 and J is TRBJ2-7; D possibly corresponds to TRBD2 (6 bases). Trimming took off 3 bases at V and 3 bases at J, with 30 bases between the two ends. The CDR3 contains 20 residues. Germline lookup yields CDR1 MDHEN and CDR2 SYDVKM. This CDR3 is CASSFGRGQLGGWNYYEQYV. The CDR3 region has the DNA TGTGCCAGCAGTTTCGGAAGAGGCCAATTGGGAGGCTGGAACTACTACGAGCAGTACGTC.

This clonotype has only a few counts. CDR3: CASSYGQSAYNEQFF. In DNA form, the CDR3 reads TGTGCCAGCAGTTACGGGCAGTCTGCCTACAATGAGCAGTTCTTC. J is TRBJ2-1 and V is TRBV6-2 or TRBV6-3; D gene ambiguous. The CDR3 is made up of 15 amino acids. V was trimmed by 2 bases and J by 2 bases, leaving 10 bases between them. Germline CDR1 and CDR2: MNHEY and SVGEGT.

This clonotype was seen only once. CDR3 region: CASKFPPRTSAGKETQYF. The CDR3 DNA reads TGTGCCAGCAAGTTCCCACCCAGGACTAGCGCGGGAAAAGAGACCCAGTACTTC. The chain employs TRBV28 and TRBJ2-5, with 9 bases that match TRBD2. CDR1 and CDR2 from the germline V gene are MDHEN and SYDVKM. V gave up 7 bases and J gave up 3 bases; unmatched junction bases: 18. The CDR3 has 18 residues.

This clonotype occurred many times. The V gene is TRBV7-9, the J gene TRBJ1-2; 7 bases line up with TRBD1. Germline trimming cut 5 bases from V and 4 bases from J; bases unmatched to any gene: 25. From germline, CDR1 is SEHNR and CDR2 FQNEAQ (reference sequence). This CDR3 is built from 20 residues. CDR3 nucleotide sequence: TGTGCCAGCAGCCCCCAGGGGGGGCACAAGGAGACCAGTTACACCTATGGCTACACCTTC. This encodes CASSPQGGHKETSYTYGYTF.

The sample holds many counts of this clonotype. The chain employs TRBV7-2 and TRBJ2-3; D is ambiguous. The CDR3 has 15 residues. The germline V gene encodes CDR1 SGHTA and CDR2 FQGNSA. The V end was cut by 2 bases, the J end by 2 bases, with 11 bases between. CDR3 nucleotides: TGTGCCAGCAGCTTAACCCAGCCGATCACAGATACGCAGTATTTT. Its translation: CASSLTQPITDTQYF.

This clonotype was picked up a small number of times. The chain has TRBV12-3 or TRBV12-4 and TRBJ2-2; D may be TRBD1 (5 bases). V shed 5 bases and J shed 2 bases, with 12 bases lying between them. This CDR3 has 15 residues. The CDR3 DNA reads TGTGCCAGCAGTAACAAGGGGCTTAACACCGGGGAGCTGTTTTTT. It codes for CASSNKGLNTGELFF.

This clonotype was picked up a small number of times. The chain uses TRBV4-1 and TRBJ2-3; 15 bases map to TRBD2. Looked up from germline, CDR1 is MGHRA and CDR2 is YSYEKL. The V gene end was trimmed by 4 bases and the J gene end by 5 bases; junction bases not matched to a gene: 7. The CDR3 has 17 amino acids. CDR3 sequence reads: CASSLPPGLAGGDTQYF. CDR3 DNA: TGCGCCAGCAGCCTGCCCCCGGGACTAGCGGGGGGAGATACGCAGTATTTT.

The count of this clonotype is one. This rearrangement joins TRBV7-6 to TRBJ2-5, with TRBD2 as a possible D gene (7 bases). Germline assignment: CDR1 SGHVS and CDR2 FNYEAQ. Trimming pared 7 bases from V and 1 base from J, leaving 19 bases between. This CDR3 has 16 residues. The chain's CDR3 is CASIQLAGASQETQYF. The CDR3 nucleotides are TGTGCCAGCATCCAGCTGGCGGGGGCTAGCCAAGAGACCCAGTACTTC.